In its sample, the clone carrying this T cell receptor (beta chain) was seen a few times. The antigen is not known. The CDR3 runs 16 residues. Germline V CDR1 and CDR2: SQVTM, ANQGSEA. Staining for CD45RO/CCR7/CD25/CD127/CD95/CD27 allowed sorting of CD4+ naive, central memory, regulatory and stem cell-like memory cells. This sample was included in a study of beta chain features in type 1 diabetes. Sequencing targeted expressed TCRB transcripts, as all isolated RNA had been reverse transcribed. This table comes from immunoSEQ multiplex PCR, and its TCRdb copy is limited to in-frame clones, with some not included. The data contain 200,000 to 250,000 clones, over 12% of them singletons. Study-wide points: Whether TCRB rearrangement is influenced by HLA type was left unresolved in this analysis. cDNA-based sequencing might over-represent cells highly expressing TCR.

The TCR originated in a woman aged 40 to 49 in good health. Sequenced sample: naive CD4+ T cells from blood. V and J are TRBV29-1 and TRBJ2-5; 8 nucleotides agree with TRBD1. With the DNA end fitting TRBJ2-7 better, the J assignment may be wrong. The CDR3 region is CSADAAGTGSSYEQYF. CDR3 in DNA: TGCAGCGCCGATGCTGCCGGGACAGGCTCAAGCTACGAGCAGTACTTC.